The 25 T cell receptor beta chains below were found in one sample sequenced in a study of metastatic and nonmetastatic thyroid tumors. TCRdb re-analyzed the PCR reads using MiXCR. Among about 20,000 clones listed, 24% were seen once. Thyroid surgery was preceded by no treatment in any patient. Sequencing was performed on tumor tissue. These receptors all come from a female donor with papillary thyroid cancer or a benign thyroid nodule (not recorded which). Some clones in this sample may be carry-over from other donors' samples.

The chain combines TRBV10-2 with TRBJ2-7, with 7 bases that match TRBD2. Losses at the gene ends were 4 bases for V and 4 bases for J; bases not matched to a gene: 4. CDR1 is WSHSY and CDR2 is SAAADI in the germline V gene. The length of the CDR3 is 13 residues. The CDR3, as DNA: TGCGCCAGCAGTGTGCGGGAGAGGTACGAGCAGTACTTC. It encodes CASSVRERYEQYF.

This clone was picked up one time. The gene calls are TRBV30 and TRBJ1-3; D might be TRBD1 (6 bases). The V gene lost 2 bases and the J gene lost 0 bases, with 23 bases spanning the gap. The CDR3 totals 19 residues. Germline CDR1 reads GTSNPN; CDR2 reads SVGIG (reference sequence). Written as DNA, the CDR3 is TGTGCCTGGAGTACTCTCCGGGGGGGCCAGACGAGCTCTGGAAACACCATATATTTT. It codes for CAWSTLRGGQTSSGNTIYF. Full variable domain (rest looked up from reference TRBV30 and TRBJ1-3): SQTIHQWPATLVQPVGSPLSLECTVEGTSNPNLYWYRQAAGRGLQLLFYSVGIGQISSEVPQNLSASRPQDRQFILSSKKLLLSDSGFYLCAWSTLRGGQTSSGNTIYFGEGSWLTVV.

This clone was detected ten times or more. V gene TRBV20-1 combines with J gene TRBJ2-1, with 8 bases matching TRBD2. V trimming: 6 bases; J trimming: 6 bases; junction bases outside the gene matches: 7. The CDR3 is 13 amino acids. The germline gives CDR1 DFQATT, CDR2 SNEGSKA (reference sequence). CDR3 DNA sequence: TGCAGTGCCGCTACGGGAGGGACCAATGAGCAGTTCTTC. It yields the protein CSAATGGTNEQFF.

By its share, this clone is medium-sized (0.01 to 0.1%). The chain links TRBV30 to TRBJ2-7; possibly TRBD1 for D (5 bases). Germline values: CDR1 GTSNPN, CDR2 SVGIG (reference sequence). This CDR3 region has 13 residues. The V gene lost 4 bases and the J gene lost 2 bases, with 12 bases spanning the gap. For the CDR3, the DNA is TGTGCCTGGAAGGGGCACACCCCCTACGAGCAGTACTTC. Translation gives CAWKGHTPYEQYF.

This clone was detected only a few times. The chain is built from TRBV27 and TRBJ2-3; D unclear. Germline CDR1 and CDR2: MNHEY and SMNVEV (reference sequence). The CDR3 spans 13 residues. Trimming left V 5 bases short and J 7 bases short, with 13 bases between. In DNA, the CDR3 is TGTGCCAGCAGTCAAACTCCACAGAATACGCAGTATTTT. Its protein product is CASSQTPQNTQYF.

Notes on this clone: A read error may explain this, as a much larger clone is one base away. The chain combines TRBV3-1 with TRBJ2-5; no firm D call. Germline values: CDR1 LGHDT, CDR2 YNNKEL (reference sequence). This CDR3 is 13 amino acids long. CDR3 protein: CASIQAWLETQYF. The CDR3 DNA sequence: TGTGCCAGCATCCAAGCATGGTTAGAGACCCAGTACTTC.

The table lists this clone with many counts. CDR3 in amino acids: CASSEGGRAHEQFF. The CDR3 DNA is TGCGCCAGCAGTGAGGGCGGGAGGGCCCATGAGCAGTTCTTC. The rearrangement uses TRBV10-2 and TRBJ2-1; 9 nucleotides match TRBD2. The CDR3 spans 14 residues. The junction had 4 bases not matched to a gene; V was cut back by 2 bases and J by 8 bases. CDR1 is WSHSY, CDR2 SAAADI, per germline.

This clone is deemed medium-sized. The rearrangement uses TRBV6-4 and TRBJ2-5; possible D gene TRBD2, 8 bases. This CDR3 is built from 16 residues. Germline-derived CDR1 and CDR2 are MRHNA and SNTAGT. The V gene lost 2 bases and the J gene lost 4 bases, with 17 bases spanning the gap. The DNA for the CDR3 is TGTGCCAGCAGTGACCCCGGGAGGGGGCAAGGAGAGACCCAGTACTTC. This encodes CASSDPGRGQGETQYF.

This clone was seen repeatedly, ten times or more. The V call is TRBV6-1, the J call TRBJ1-1; 9 nucleotides match TRBD1. The germline V gene has CDR1 MNHNS and CDR2 SASEGT. The CDR3 contains 15 residues. J gave up 6 bases and V 6 bases, and 11 bases lay outside the gene matches. CDR3 nucleotide sequence: TGTGCCAGCAGGGCTGGGACAGGGAGGAGACCTGAAGCTTTCTTT. Amino acid sequence: CASRAGTGRRPEAFF.

This clone was seen only a few times. The CDR3 protein is CASSLEYNSPLHF. DNA of the CDR3: TGTGCCAGCAGTTTAGAGTATAATTCACCCCTCCACTTT. The chain is built from TRBV6-1 and TRBJ1-6, with unresolved D. V was trimmed by 5 bases and J by 4 bases, leaving 6 bases between them. Germline-derived CDR1 and CDR2 are MNHNS and SASEGT. The CDR3 totals 13 residues.

This clone was counted many times. This chain links TRBV20-1 with TRBJ2-1; 7 bases are a match to TRBD2. This CDR3 is 15 amino acids long. With V trimmed by 6 bases and J by 2 bases, 10 bases remained unmatched. Per germline, CDR1 DFQATT and CDR2 SNEGSKA (reference sequence). In DNA form, the CDR3 reads TGCAGTGCGAAGAGGGCAGCGGGGACCTACAATGAGCAGTTCTTC. It yields the protein CSAKRAAGTYNEQFF.

Sample share makes this clone medium-sized. This rearrangement joins TRBV7-2 to TRBJ1-2, with TRBD1 matching over 7 bases. The ends lost 5 bases at V and 7 bases at J; junction bases unmatched: 16. This CDR3 spans 16 amino acids. Germline assignment: CDR1 SGHTA and CDR2 FQGNSA. Written as DNA, the CDR3 is TGTGCCAGCAGCCACTACTTGGAAGGGGGCGTAAGTGGCTACACCTTC. It translates to CASSHYLEGGVSGYTF.

The rearrangement links TRBV27 to TRBJ2-7; D ambiguous. Germline CDR1 MNHEY, CDR2 SMNVEV (reference sequence). V shed 4 bases and J shed 7 bases, with 17 bases lying between them. This CDR3 spans 14 amino acids. The CDR3 sequence is CASSSIQVSGEQYF. CDR3 DNA: TGTGCCAGCAGTTCAATTCAGGTCTCCGGGGAGCAGTACTTC.

Of note for this clone: At one boundary the junction diverges from the germline segment, which might be a read error. This chain connects TRBV5-1 to TRBJ1-1; D is possibly TRBD1 (5 bases). Germline V gene lookup returns CDR1 SGHRS and CDR2 YFSETQ. The CDR3 runs to 14 residues. The CDR3, as DNA: TGCGCCATCAGCTTGGGGGGTCTGAACACTGAAGCTTTCTTT. Translated: CAISLGGLNTEAFF. Full variable domain (remainder filled in from reference TRBV5-1 and TRBJ1-1): KAGVTQTPRYLIKTRGQQVTLSCSPISGHRSVSWYQQTPGQGLQFLFEYFSETQRNKGNFPGRFSGRQFSNSRSEMNVSTLELGDSALYLCAISLGGLNTEAFFGQGTRLTVV.

This clone has at least ten counts. The chain employs TRBV28 and TRBJ2-2; no clear D. The V gene's germline CDR1 is MDHEN and CDR2 SYDVKM. The CDR3 consists of 12 residues. Trimming pared 6 bases from V and 6 bases from J, leaving 8 bases between. The CDR3 is CASRVYPGELFF. CDR3 in DNA: TGTGCCAGCAGAGTCTACCCCGGGGAGCTGTTTTTT.

The gene calls are TRBV28 and TRBJ2-3; the match to TRBD2 covers 13 bases. V lost 5 bases and J lost 5; bases outside the gene matches: 4. CDR1 is MDHEN, CDR2 SYDVKM, per germline. The CDR3 is 15 residues long. Written as DNA, the CDR3 is TGTGCCAGCAGTAGACTAGCGGGAGGAGGAGATACGCAGTATTTT. This gives the protein CASSRLAGGGDTQYF.

This clone occurred a few times. A junction boundary mismatches the germline segment, possibly from a read error. The rearrangement uses TRBV10-1 and TRBJ1-3, with D perhaps matching TRBD1 (5 bases). Germline V gene lookup returns CDR1 WNHNN and CDR2 SYGVQD (reference sequence). The CDR3 has 17 amino acids. The CDR3 reads CASSGKGNPSSGNTIYF. The CDR3 region has the DNA TGCGCCAGTAGTGGGAAGGGGAACCCGAGCTCTGGAAACACCATATATTTT.

This clone was picked up many times. The chain links TRBV3-1 to TRBJ2-2, with 12 nucleotides matching TRBD2. The CDR3 has 15 amino acids. The junction had 2 bases not matched to a gene; V was cut back by 4 bases and J by 5 bases. Germline-derived CDR1 and CDR2 are LGHDT and YNNKEL (reference sequence). The CDR3: CASSLGTSGTGELFF. The CDR3, as DNA: TGTGCCAGCAGCCTAGGGACTAGCGGGACCGGGGAGCTGTTTTTT.

In its sample, this clone is medium-sized. V gene TRBV6-1 combines with J gene TRBJ1-6, with TRBD1 as a possible D gene (5 bases). Germline CDR1 MNHNS, CDR2 SASEGT. This CDR3 comprises 13 residues. Between the trimmed V and J ends, which lost 7 bases and 6 bases, there was a span of 10 bases. The CDR3 bases are TGTGCCAGCATCAAGGGGCTTAATTCACCCCTCCACTTT. This translates into CASIKGLNSPLHF.

This clone was counted ten times or more. Since a much larger clone is just one base distant, this may be a read error. This chain joins TRBV7-2 and TRBJ2-1, with 9 bases lining up with TRBD1. The CDR3 loop spans 13 amino acids. V shed 5 bases and J 10 bases; nucleotides not matched to a gene: 6. Germline V gene lookup returns CDR1 SGHTA and CDR2 FQGNSA. The CDR3 nucleotides are TGTGCCAGCAGCGTACAAGGACAGGGGGAGCAGTTCTTC. This sequence encodes CASSVQGQGEQFF.

This clone appeared a few times. The chain joins TRBV28 to TRBJ2-7, with 7 bases that match TRBD2. Trimming at V came to 5 bases and at J to 6 bases, leaving 16 bases not matched to a gene. The CDR3 length is 16 residues. CDR1 is MDHEN and CDR2 is SYDVKM in the germline V gene. The CDR3 coding sequence is TGTGCCAGCAGTCGATTCGGGGCTAGCGGCAACTCCGAGCAGTACTTC. Translated, it gives CASSRFGASGNSEQYF.

Points on this clone: The junction departs from germline at one end; a sequencing error may be responsible. The J gene is TRBJ2-7, the V gene TRBV20-1; a possible D gene is TRBD1 (5 bases). The length of the CDR3 is 16 residues. The germline gives CDR1 DFQATT, CDR2 SNEGSKA (reference sequence). The CDR3 DNA reads as TGCAGTGCTAGAAGGGGCCTGGACACCACCTTATACGAGCAGTACTTT. It codes for CSARRGLDTTLYEQYF.

In its sample, this clone ranks as medium-sized. The chain combines TRBV18 with TRBJ1-2; 7 nucleotides align to TRBD1. This CDR3 spans 12 amino acids. Germline V gene lookup returns CDR1 KGHSH and CDR2 LQKENI. V lost 2 bases to trimming and J lost 8 bases; unmatched junction nucleotides: 2. Written as DNA, the CDR3 is TGTGCCAGCTCACCAGACAGGGAAGGCTACACCTTC. Encoded protein: CASSPDREGYTF.

Many counts were recorded for this clone. V and J are TRBV4-1 and TRBJ2-4, with D perhaps being TRBD1 or TRBD2 (5 bases each). The CDR3 is 15 residues long. V lost 4 bases and J lost 0, with 10 bases in between. Germline CDR1 MGHRA, CDR2 YSYEKL. The CDR3 spells CASSLSGTAKNIQYF. The CDR3 bases are TGCGCCAGCAGCCTCTCCGGGACAGCCAAAAACATTCAGTACTTC.

This clone was seen at least ten times. A much larger clone lies one base from this, so it may be a read error. The genes are TRBV20-1 and TRBJ1-6; D gene uncertain. The length of the CDR3 is 14 residues. The germline gives CDR1 DFQATT, CDR2 SNEGSKA (reference sequence). The chain's CDR3 is CSARVYDYNSLLHF. CDR3 DNA sequence: TGCAGTGCTAGAGTCTACGACTATAATTCACTCCTCCACTTT.